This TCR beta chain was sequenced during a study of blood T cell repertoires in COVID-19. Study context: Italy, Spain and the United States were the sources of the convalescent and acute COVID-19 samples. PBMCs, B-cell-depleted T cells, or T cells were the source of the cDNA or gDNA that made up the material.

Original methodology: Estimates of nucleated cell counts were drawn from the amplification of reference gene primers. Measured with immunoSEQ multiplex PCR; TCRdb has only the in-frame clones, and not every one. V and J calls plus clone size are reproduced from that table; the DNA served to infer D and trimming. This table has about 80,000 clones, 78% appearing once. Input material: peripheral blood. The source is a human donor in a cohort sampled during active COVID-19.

Here the CDR3 reads CASSLLQGAGTEAFF. The CDR3 DNA is TGTGCCAGCAGCTTGCTACAGGGGGCGGGGACTGAAGCTTTCTTT. The rearrangement joins TRBV7-2 to TRBJ1-1; 9 bases map to TRBD1. The CDR3 loop spans 15 amino acids. Germline loops: CDR1 SGHTA, CDR2 FQGNSA. The V and J ends lost 3 bases and 5 bases, in that order; junction bases with no gene match: 7. The variable domain in full, completed from reference TRBV7-2 and TRBJ1-1, reads GAGVSQSPSNKVTEKGKDVELRCDPISGHTALYWYRQSLGQGLEFLIYFQGNSAPDKSGLPSDRFSAERTGGSVSTLTIQRTQQEDSAVYLCASSLLQGAGTEAFFGQGTRLTVV.